This entry features one T cell receptor (beta chain) sequence. Its antigen is still unknown. No base quality values were provided; no much bigger clone lies one nucleotide off. The source of the sample is a study of T cells in localized non-small cell lung cancer (dated by TCRdb to 2020 to 2021). For the wider study: The study analyzed T cell repertoires of hundreds of early-stage NSCLC patients, comparing tumors and uninvolved tumor-adjacent lungs. Of the NSCLC patients, roughly 130 were male and 107 were female, and the mean age was around 66 years. The cohort comprised approximately 240 treatment-naïve NSCLC patients with resected, localized lung tumors. Results and caveats for the whole study, not just this receptor: Uninvolved tumor-adjacent lung showed the highest T cell clonality, higher than tumor, which suggests more focused antigenic responses in the adjacent lung. Because multi-region tumor sequencing was not performed, intratumor heterogeneity could not be ruled out. Since the design was exploratory, TCR variables were selected using unadjusted p-values with no false-discovery rate correction. A median of about 61 of the top 100 tumor clones turned up in the paired uninvolved adjacent lung, and under 30 of those clones also ranked among the top 100 of that same adjacent lung. Longer overall survival was associated with higher blood T cell density, whereas shorter survival was associated with higher adjacent-lung clonality.

The immunoSEQ Assay was used to sequence TCR beta CDR3 regions from DNA. Concerning the study's data processing: To compute T cell density, TCR beta template counts were normalized to usable DNA, which was estimated by amplifying housekeeping genes. The preseqR package was used to estimate richness by extrapolating to 400,000 templates for PBMC samples and to 120,000 templates for tissue samples. Clonality was defined by subtracting Pielou's evenness from one. Tissue-enriched TCRs were identified through differential abundance testing performed on productive amino-acid clonotypes, with a minimum total count of 5 and an alpha of 0.1. Repertoire overlap between compartments was quantified with the Jaccard Index and Morisita Overlap Index. GLIPH clustered TCR beta CDR3s with public tetramer-defined viral CDR3s; viral motifs required at least three viral sequences plus V-gene enrichment. Not all clones reach the TCRdb copy of this immuneACCESS table, which keeps in-frame sequences only. Checked studies attribute under half of the gap to unresolved V genes and leave the rest unexplained. That table gives V, J and clone size, and the DNA gave D and trimming. In this sample the table shows more than 50,000 clones, approximately 80% of which occur a single time. The biggest ten clones account for less than 20% of the sample.

V lost 6 bases and J lost 4 bases, and the count of bases not matched to a germline gene is 8. Via the germline V gene (reference sequence), CDR1 is MNHNY and CDR2 SVGAGI. Including the terminal cysteine and phenylalanine, the CDR3 comprises 14 residues. Only CDR3 DNA is held: 42 bases, read in frame from base 1. At diagnosis, tumor, uninvolved tumor-adjacent lung and peripheral blood were collected and then preserved as a mix of FFPE and fresh-frozen material. For TCR repertoire profiling, blood samples were analyzed as peripheral blood mononuclear cells. The chain couples TRBV6-6 to TRBJ1-2; TRBD1 agrees with 7 junctional bases. The receptor was derived from an older female donor with stage II squamous cell lung carcinoma. The sample consisted of peripheral blood, taken before any cancer treatment. CDR3 protein: CASRPRTGLYGYTF. The DNA reads TGTGCCAGCAGACCGAGGACAGGACTCTATGGCTACACCTTC.